These 32 T cell receptor beta chains originate from one sample sequenced in a study of blood T cell repertoires in COVID-19. Method: immunoSEQ multiplex PCR; TCRdb's copy keeps in-frame clones and lacks some. The sample records roughly 150,000 clones, around four fifths being singletons. The sample taken for sequencing was peripheral blood. These receptors all stem from a woman older than 75 with COVID-19, enrolled during active disease.

The rearrangement links TRBV28 to TRBJ2-1; 7 bases are shared with TRBD2. Trimming took 4 bases from V and 4 from J; bases not matched to a gene: 16. Germline V CDR1 and CDR2: MDHEN, SYDVKM. There are 18 residues in the CDR3. CDR3 in amino acids: CASSSTHIAGGRYNEQFF. CDR3 nucleotide sequence: TGTGCCAGCAGTTCCACCCACATAGCGGGCGGGCGGTACAATGAGCAGTTCTTC.

The CDR3 DNA sequence: TGTGCCAGCAGCGAGGGGACAGGGGGGAAAGATCAGCCCCAGCATTTT. It encodes CASSEGTGGKDQPQHF. The chain uses TRBV9 and TRBJ1-5; the match to TRBD1 covers 11 bases. The ends lost 3 bases at V and 5 bases at J; junction bases unmatched: 7. Looked up from germline, CDR1 is SGDLS and CDR2 is YYNGEE. The CDR3 loop spans 16 amino acids.

CDR3 bases: TGCAGTGCTAGTTTACAGCAAGAGACCCAGTACTTC. Its protein product is CSASLQQETQYF. The genes are TRBV20-1 and TRBJ2-5; no firm D call. Trimming took 3 bases from V and 2 from J, leaving 7 bases between them. This CDR3 is built from 12 residues. Germline V CDR1 and CDR2: DFQATT, SNEGSKA (reference sequence).

V and J are TRBV19 and TRBJ1-1; TRBD1 agrees at 9 bases. Germline CDR1 is LNHDA and CDR2 is SQIVND (reference sequence). V lost 4 bases, J lost 0 bases, and 6 bases stayed unmatched. The CDR3 covers 16 residues. DNA of the CDR3: TGTGCCAGTAGTAAGCAACAGGGGGCAATGAACACTGAAGCTTTCTTT. The encoded protein is CASSKQQGAMNTEAFF. Complete variable domain (other parts from reference TRBV19 and TRBJ1-1): DGGITQSPKYLFRKEGQNVTLSCEQNLNHDAMYWYRQDPGQGLRLIYYSQIVNDFQKGDIAEGYSVSREKKESFPLTVTSAQKNPTAFYLCASSKQQGAMNTEAFFGQGTRLTVV.

This chain links TRBV7-9 with TRBJ1-6; 9 positions match TRBD1. The CDR3 runs to 15 residues. V lost 4 bases to trimming and J lost 11 bases; unmatched junction nucleotides: 9. Germline loops: CDR1 SEHNR, CDR2 FQNEAQ (reference sequence). The CDR3 loop reads CASSSEQGARPPLHF. CDR3 nucleotide sequence: TGTGCCAGCAGCTCCGAACAGGGGGCGCGTCCACCCCTCCACTTT.

This sequence joins TRBV3-1 (or the pseudogene TRBV3-2) and TRBJ1-6; perhaps TRBD1 as D (6 bases). Germline assignment: CDR1 LGHDT and CDR2 YNNKEL (reference sequence). V was shortened by 0 bases and J by 5 bases, with 11 bases between the two germline ends. CDR3 size: 16 residues. The CDR3 nucleotides read TGTGCCAGCAGCCAAGACTGGGGGCGTAATAATTCACCCCTCCACTTT. Its protein is CASSQDWGRNNSPLHF.

The chain recombines TRBV3-1 (or the pseudogene TRBV3-2) with TRBJ2-1; 11 nucleotides agree with TRBD2. V lost 3 bases and J lost 0; bases outside the gene matches: 7. CDR3 length equals 18 residues. Germline values: CDR1 LGHDT, CDR2 YNNKEL (reference sequence). CDR3 nucleotides: TGTGCCAGCAGCCACACTAGCGGGGGCCTCAGCTCCTACAATGAGCAGTTCTTC. Translated: CASSHTSGGLSSYNEQFF.

The V call is TRBV5-4, the J call TRBJ1-1; 7 bases fit TRBD1. The junction had 2 bases not matched to a gene; V was cut back by 1 base and J by 2 bases. This CDR3 comprises 14 residues. CDR1 and CDR2 (germline): SGHNT, YYREEE (reference sequence). CDR3 sequence (DNA): TGTGCCAGCAGCTTGACAGGGGCCAACACTGAAGCTTTCTTT. It translates to CASSLTGANTEAFF.

The chain is built from TRBV11-2 and TRBJ2-3; TRBD1 agrees at 8 bases. The trim removed 6 bases at V and 1 base at J, leaving 6 bases unmatched. Germline CDR1 is SGHAT and CDR2 is FQNNGV. This CDR3 is built from 15 residues. CDR3 residues: CASSNPGQGTDTQYF. CDR3 in DNA: TGTGCCAGCAGTAACCCGGGACAGGGCACAGATACGCAGTATTTT.

This chain connects TRBV5-1 to TRBJ1-3; D is undetermined. Germline V lookup: CDR1 SGHRS, CDR2 YFSETQ. V was trimmed by 0 bases and J by 2 bases, leaving 9 bases between them. This CDR3 has 15 residues. The CDR3 spells CASSLAATPGNTIYF. In DNA form, the CDR3 reads TGCGCCAGCAGCTTGGCCGCGACACCTGGAAACACCATATATTTT.

This clone occurred a few times. The chain recombines TRBV6-4 with TRBJ2-7; the D is unclear. There are 16 residues in the CDR3. Germline V lookup: CDR1 MRHNA, CDR2 SNTAGT. V was shortened by 7 bases and J by 5 bases, with 24 bases between the two germline ends. The CDR3 bases are TGTGCCAGCACCGACCCCTTCAGGTTCCCTTACCACGAGCAGTACTTC. Translating gives CASTDPFRFPYHEQYF.

The V gene is TRBV5-6, the J gene TRBJ2-3; 7 bases are a match to TRBD2. Looked up from germline, CDR1 is SGHDT and CDR2 is YYEEEE. CDR3 length: 17 residues. V was pared by 2 bases and J by 0 bases, with 9 bases of the junction left unmatched. The CDR3 reads CASSFGPLALSTDTQYF. In nucleotides, the CDR3 is TGTGCCAGCAGCTTTGGTCCACTAGCGCTTAGCACAGATACGCAGTATTTT.

V gene TRBV28 combines with J gene TRBJ1-2; D gene uncertain. V lost 3 bases, J lost 1 base, and 3 bases lay in between. This CDR3 region has 12 residues. Germline V lookup: CDR1 MDHEN, CDR2 SYDVKM. CDR3 nucleotides: TGTGCCAGCAGTTTCTTTAACTATGGCTACACCTTC. The encoded protein is CASSFFNYGYTF.

The rearrangement uses TRBV15 and TRBJ2-7; D gene unclear. The CDR3 length is 14 residues. V was clipped by 0 bases and J by 1 base, with 7 bases between them. CDR1 and CDR2 (germline): LNHNV, YYDKDF (reference sequence). The CDR3 DNA reads TGTGCCACCAGCAGAGATACGCTATCCTACGAGCAGTACTTC. Encoded protein: CATSRDTLSYEQYF. Together with reference TRBV15 and TRBJ2-7, the CDR3 gives the full variable domain: DAMVIQNPRYQVTQFGKPVTLSCSQTLNHNVMYWYQQKSSQAPKLLFHYYDKDFNNEADTPDNFQSRRPNTSFCFLDIRSPGLGDTAMYLCATSRDTLSYEQYFGPGTRLTVT.

The rearrangement uses TRBV6-5 and TRBJ1-5, with TRBD1 matching over 8 bases. CDR1 MNHEY and CDR2 SVGAGI come from the germline V gene. V was pared by 6 bases and J by 6 bases, with 7 bases of the junction left unmatched. This CDR3 has 14 residues. The CDR3, as DNA: TGTGCCAGCAGCTTTTCGGACAGGGCTCAGCCCCAGCATTTT. Translating gives CASSFSDRAQPQHF.

The chain recombines TRBV11-2 with TRBJ2-7; 7 positions match TRBD1. V was pared by 0 bases and J by 2 bases, with 4 bases of the junction left unmatched. Germline lookup yields CDR1 SGHAT and CDR2 FQNNGV. This CDR3 has 15 amino acids. The CDR3 DNA reads TGTGCCAGCAGCTTAGAGAGGCAGGGGGCCTACGAGCAGTACTTC. Translating it yields CASSLERQGAYEQYF.

The chain combines TRBV20-1 with TRBJ2-5, with TRBD1 identical over 9 bases. Per germline, CDR1 DFQATT and CDR2 SNEGSKA (reference sequence). V was clipped by 3 bases and J by 7 bases; unmatched bases: 6. The CDR3 runs 13 residues. The CDR3 DNA follows: TGCAGTGCTAGTATGGGACAGGGAGGGACCCAGTACTTC. Residues: CSASMGQGGTQYF.

The V and J genes are TRBV28 and TRBJ1-2; D unresolved. The CDR3 is made up of 13 amino acids. The V end was cut by 5 bases, the J end by 4 bases, with 11 bases between. Germline V gene lookup returns CDR1 MDHEN and CDR2 SYDVKM. The CDR3 loop is CASSPPQVYGYTF. The CDR3 region has the DNA TGTGCCAGCAGTCCCCCGCAGGTCTATGGCTACACCTTC.

This chain connects TRBV18 to TRBJ2-5; D is perhaps TRBD2 (5 bases). Germline CDR1 reads KGHSH; CDR2 reads LQKENI. V was cut by 8 bases and J by 5 bases, with 12 bases left in between. The CDR3 has 12 residues. DNA of the CDR3: TGTGCCAGCGGGGAGATGAGGGAGACCCAGTACTTC. It encodes CASGEMRETQYF.

V gene TRBV19 combines with J gene TRBJ2-5; the match to TRBD1 covers 8 bases. Trimming took 5 bases from V and 5 from J; bases not matched to a gene: 10. Germline V gene data show CDR1 as LNHDA and CDR2 as SQIVND (reference sequence). The CDR3 runs to 15 residues. The CDR3 nucleotides are TGTGCCAGTAGTCGGCGACCAGGGGGCGCGGAGACCCAGTACTTC. It yields the protein CASSRRPGGAETQYF. Filled out from reference TRBV19 and TRBJ2-5, the complete variable domain reads DGGITQSPKYLFRKEGQNVTLSCEQNLNHDAMYWYRQDPGQGLRLIYYSQIVNDFQKGDIAEGYSVSREKKESFPLTVTSAQKNPTAFYLCASSRRPGGAETQYFGPGTRLLVL.

The chain combines TRBV7-9 with TRBJ1-2, with unresolved D. V was cut by 2 bases and J by 7 bases, with 20 bases left in between. CDR1 and CDR2 (germline): SEHNR, FQNEAQ (reference sequence). This CDR3 is 16 amino acids long. The CDR3 sequence is CASSLSGVKAIGGYTF. The CDR3 coding sequence is TGTGCCAGCAGCTTATCCGGGGTGAAGGCTATAGGTGGCTACACCTTC.

The gene calls are TRBV27 and TRBJ1-1, with 10 bases matching TRBD1. Germline-derived CDR1 and CDR2 are MNHEY and SMNVEV (reference sequence). The ends lost 5 bases at V and 3 bases at J; junction bases unmatched: 3. CDR3 length: 14 residues. For the CDR3, the DNA is TGTGCCAGCAGTAGAGACAGGGGGCACACTGAAGCTTTCTTT. As protein: CASSRDRGHTEAFF.

The chain employs TRBV5-5 and TRBJ1-3; no firm D call. V lost 3 bases and J lost 0, with 13 bases in between. Germline loops: CDR1 SGHKS, CDR2 YYEKEE (reference sequence). The CDR3 covers 16 residues. As DNA, the CDR3 is TGTGCCAGCAGCTGGGAGGACGTCCCCTCTGGAAACACCATATATTTT. Translating it yields CASSWEDVPSGNTIYF.

This sequence joins TRBV9 and TRBJ2-1; the D gene is possibly TRBD1 (6 bases). Germline lookup yields CDR1 SGDLS and CDR2 YYNGEE. Between the trimmed V and J ends, which lost 0 bases and 3 bases, there was a span of 10 bases. This CDR3 has 15 residues. CDR3 coding DNA: TGTGCCAGCAGCGTAGATCAGGGGCTCTACAATGAGCAGTTCTTC. The encoded protein is CASSVDQGLYNEQFF.

CDR3 in DNA: TGTGCCAGCAGCTTAGGACAGGACTATGGCTACACCTTC. It is translated as CASSLGQDYGYTF. This chain links TRBV11-2 with TRBJ1-2, with D tentatively TRBD1 (6 bases). Trimming left V 1 base short and J 3 bases short, with 6 bases between. This CDR3 comprises 13 residues. Germline-derived CDR1 and CDR2 are SGHAT and FQNNGV.

The V gene is TRBV7-3, the J gene TRBJ1-1; D is possibly TRBD1 (5 bases). CDR3 length equals 13 residues. Germline assignment: CDR1 SGHTA and CDR2 FQGTGA. Trimming removed 5 bases from V and 2 bases from J, with 9 bases in between. The CDR3 DNA sequence: TGTGCCAGCAGCCCGGGGGGAAACACTGAAGCTTTCTTT. Encoded protein: CASSPGGNTEAFF.

The V call is TRBV2, the J call TRBJ2-5; D is unresolved. The CDR3 runs 13 residues. The V end was cut by 4 bases, the J end by 2 bases, with 8 bases between. Germline V lookup: CDR1 SNHLY, CDR2 FYNNEI. As DNA, the CDR3 is TGTGCCAGCAGTGGTCTCAGACAAGAGACCCAGTACTTC. It codes for CASSGLRQETQYF.

The chain is built from TRBV11-3 and TRBJ2-2, with a weak D call TRBD2 (5 bases). Trimming removed 4 bases at V and 4 bases at J, with 7 bases between. The CDR3 has 13 residues. Germline values: CDR1 SGHNT, CDR2 YENEEA. CDR3 nucleotides: TGTGCCAGCAGCTCGGGGATCACCGGGGAGCTGTTTTTT. As protein: CASSSGITGELFF.

This clone was counted a single time. The chain couples TRBV9 to TRBJ2-5, with 7 bases matching TRBD2. The CDR3 contains 14 residues. The J segment lost 4 bases and the V segment lost 4 bases, leaving 7 bases of the junction unmatched. CDR1 and CDR2 from the germline V gene are SGDLS and YYNGEE. The CDR3 is CASSPRAGAETQYF. CDR3 in DNA: TGTGCCAGCAGCCCCCGGGCGGGAGCAGAGACCCAGTACTTC.

This clone was observed a single time. The chain links TRBV14 to TRBJ2-3, with unresolved D. Germline loops: CDR1 SGHDN, CDR2 FVKESK. Trimming left V 0 bases short and J 0 bases short, with 10 bases between. The CDR3 sequence is 16 residues long. This chain's CDR3 is CASSQDVLSSTDTQYF. As DNA, the CDR3 is TGTGCCAGCAGCCAAGATGTACTTTCTAGCACAGATACGCAGTATTTT.

This clone was detected only once. The chain employs TRBV4-2 and TRBJ1-4, with 7 bases fitting TRBD1. CDR3 length equals 16 residues. The ends lost 1 base at V and 8 bases at J; junction bases unmatched: 10. Germline V gene sequence: CDR1 LGHNA, CDR2 YNFKEQ. CDR3 nucleotides: TGTGCCAGCAGCCAAGGGGCCGGGACAGTATGGGAAAAACTGTTTTTT. Amino acids: CASSQGAGTVWEKLFF.

The chain is built from TRBV20-1 and TRBJ1-5; D gene ambiguous. Germline CDR1 reads DFQATT; CDR2 reads SNEGSKA (reference sequence). The V end was cut by 6 bases, the J end by 9 bases, with 12 bases between. This CDR3 region has 11 residues. The CDR3 loop reads CSAGSSRPQHF. CDR3 in DNA: TGCAGTGCGGGGAGCAGCAGGCCCCAGCATTTT.